This TCR beta chain was identified in a study of T-cell reconstitution after alpha-beta-depleted transplantation in children. Findings and limits, study-wide: Several hundred expanded graft clones reportedly supplied alpha-beta T cells about two months after transplant. Where some patients showed high TCRbeta diversity at day 60, it came from recipient T cells and thymic progenitors that had survived. T-cell counts and diversity at one year post-transplant came mainly from newly produced T cells.

This clonotype has ten or more counts. The antigen is undetermined. Unique molecular identifiers were incorporated into the prepared TCRbeta library. Using its own MiXCR run on the PCR reads, TCRdb lists one record per CDR3 protein. Counted here are about 20,000 distinct CDR3 sequences, 10% to 15% occurring once; the ten biggest clones make up roughly 35%. Germline CDR1 is SGHRS and CDR2 is YFSETQ. The V and J ends lost 3 bases and 4 bases respectively, with 4 bases between them. This CDR3 contains 12 residues. This clonotype originated in a female patient aged 2 to 10 who had a stem cell transplant for congenital amegakaryocytic thrombocytopenia, so the T cells may come from the graft donor. The genes are TRBV5-1 and TRBJ2-2; no clear D. Specimen: PBMCs, mostly from graft donor cells, collected 60 days after TCRalphabeta/CD19-depleted stem cell transplant. CDR3 sequence: CASSSPTGELFF. CDR3 nucleotides: TGCGCCAGCAGCTCTCCCACCGGGGAGCTGTTTTTT.